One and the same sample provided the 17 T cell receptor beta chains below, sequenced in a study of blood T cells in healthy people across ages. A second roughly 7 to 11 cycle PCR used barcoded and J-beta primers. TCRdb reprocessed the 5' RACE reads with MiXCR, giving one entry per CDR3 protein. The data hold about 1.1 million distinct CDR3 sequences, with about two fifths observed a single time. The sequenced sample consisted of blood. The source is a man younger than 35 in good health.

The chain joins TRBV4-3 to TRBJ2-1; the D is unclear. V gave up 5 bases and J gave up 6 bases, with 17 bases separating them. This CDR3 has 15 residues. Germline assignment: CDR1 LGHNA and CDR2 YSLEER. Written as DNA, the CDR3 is TGCGCCAGCAGCAATCGGACGTCCAGATCCAATGAGCAGTTCTTC. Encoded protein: CASSNRTSRSNEQFF.

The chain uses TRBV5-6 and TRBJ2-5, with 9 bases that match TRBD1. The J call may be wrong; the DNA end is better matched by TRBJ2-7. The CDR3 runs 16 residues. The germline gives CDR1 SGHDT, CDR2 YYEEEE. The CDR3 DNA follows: TGTGCCAGCAGCACCAGGACAGGGGCCATTTTACGCGAGCAGTACTTC. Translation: CASSTRTGAILREQYF.

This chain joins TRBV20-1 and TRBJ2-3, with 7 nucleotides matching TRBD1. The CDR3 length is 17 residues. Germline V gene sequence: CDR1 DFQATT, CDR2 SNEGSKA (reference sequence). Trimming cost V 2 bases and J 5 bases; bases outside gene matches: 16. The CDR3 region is CSARLYRRQGVIDTQYF. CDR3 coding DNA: TGCAGTGCTAGACTGTATCGTCGGCAGGGGGTAATAGATACGCAGTATTTT.

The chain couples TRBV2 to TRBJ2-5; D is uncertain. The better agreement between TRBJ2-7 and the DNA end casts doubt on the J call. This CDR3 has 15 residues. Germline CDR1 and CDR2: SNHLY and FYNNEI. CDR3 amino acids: CASREKRLGIYEQYF. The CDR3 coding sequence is TGTGCCAGCAGAGAAAAGAGACTGGGGATCTACGAGCAGTACTTC.

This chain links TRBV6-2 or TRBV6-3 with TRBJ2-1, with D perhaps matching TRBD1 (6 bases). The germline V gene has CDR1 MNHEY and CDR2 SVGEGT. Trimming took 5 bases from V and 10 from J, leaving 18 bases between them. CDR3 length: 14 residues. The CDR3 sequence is CASSLQGLGREQFF. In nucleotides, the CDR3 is TGTGCCAGCAGTCTACAGGGTCTCGGTAGGGAGCAGTTCTTC.

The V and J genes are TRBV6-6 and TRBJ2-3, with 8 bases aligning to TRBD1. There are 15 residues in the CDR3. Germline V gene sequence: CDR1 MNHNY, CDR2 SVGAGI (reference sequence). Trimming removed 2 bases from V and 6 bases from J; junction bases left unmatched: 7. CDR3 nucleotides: TGTGCCAGCAGTTACCCTGACAGGGGTGGGGATACGCAGTATTTT. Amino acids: CASSYPDRGGDTQYF.

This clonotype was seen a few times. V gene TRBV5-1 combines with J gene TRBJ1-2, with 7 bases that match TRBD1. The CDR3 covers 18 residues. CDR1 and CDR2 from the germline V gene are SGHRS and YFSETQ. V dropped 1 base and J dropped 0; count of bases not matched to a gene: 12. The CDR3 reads CASSLTTGTVDPNYGYTF. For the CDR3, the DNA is TGCGCCAGCAGCTTGACCACCGGGACAGTTGATCCTAACTATGGCTACACCTTC.

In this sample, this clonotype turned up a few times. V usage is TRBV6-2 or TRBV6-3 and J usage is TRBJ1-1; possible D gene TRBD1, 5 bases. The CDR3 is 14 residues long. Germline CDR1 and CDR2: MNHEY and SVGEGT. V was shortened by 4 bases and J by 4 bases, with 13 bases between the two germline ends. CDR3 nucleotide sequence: TGTGCCAGCAGTTCCTACGGGGGGAGCACTGAAGCTTTCTTT. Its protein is CASSSYGGSTEAFF.

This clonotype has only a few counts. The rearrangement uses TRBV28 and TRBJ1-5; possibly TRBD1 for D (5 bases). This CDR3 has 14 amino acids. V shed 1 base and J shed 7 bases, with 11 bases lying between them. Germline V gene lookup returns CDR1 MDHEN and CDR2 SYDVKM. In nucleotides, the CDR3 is TGTGCCAGCAGTTTATCGAGGGGAGGCCAGCCCCAGCATTTT. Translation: CASSLSRGGQPQHF.

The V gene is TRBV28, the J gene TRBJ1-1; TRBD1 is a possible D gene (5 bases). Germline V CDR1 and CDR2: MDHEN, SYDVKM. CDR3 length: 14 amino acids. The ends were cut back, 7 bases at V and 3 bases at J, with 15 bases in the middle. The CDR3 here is CASNAGGEDTEAFF. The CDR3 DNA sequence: TGTGCCAGCAACGCGGGGGGAGAGGACACTGAAGCTTTCTTT.

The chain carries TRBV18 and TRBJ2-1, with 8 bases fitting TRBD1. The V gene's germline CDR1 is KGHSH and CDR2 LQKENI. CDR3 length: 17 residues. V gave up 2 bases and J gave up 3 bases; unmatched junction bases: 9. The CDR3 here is CASSPDGRDRHYNEQFF. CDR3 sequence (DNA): TGTGCCAGCTCACCAGATGGACGGGACAGGCACTACAATGAGCAGTTCTTC.

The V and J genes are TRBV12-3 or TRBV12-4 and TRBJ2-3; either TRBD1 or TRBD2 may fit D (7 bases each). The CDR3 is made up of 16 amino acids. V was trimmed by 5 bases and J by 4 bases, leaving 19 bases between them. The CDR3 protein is CASSPRQGGGADTQYF. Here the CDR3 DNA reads TGTGCCAGCAGTCCCAGACAGGGAGGGGGAGCAGATACGCAGTATTTT.

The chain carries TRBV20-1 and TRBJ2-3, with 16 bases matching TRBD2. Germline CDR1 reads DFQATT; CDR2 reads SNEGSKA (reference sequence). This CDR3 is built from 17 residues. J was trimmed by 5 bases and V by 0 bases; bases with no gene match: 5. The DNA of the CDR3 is TGCAGTGCTAGAGAGGGACTAGCGGGGGGGCCAGAAGATACGCAGTATTTT. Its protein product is CSAREGLAGGPEDTQYF.

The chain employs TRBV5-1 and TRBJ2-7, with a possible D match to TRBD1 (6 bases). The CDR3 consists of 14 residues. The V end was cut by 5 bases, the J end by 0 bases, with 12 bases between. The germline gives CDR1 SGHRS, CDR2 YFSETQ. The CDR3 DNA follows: TGCGCCAGCAGTTTAGGGGGAGACTCCTACGAGCAGTACTTC. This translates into CASSLGGDSYEQYF.

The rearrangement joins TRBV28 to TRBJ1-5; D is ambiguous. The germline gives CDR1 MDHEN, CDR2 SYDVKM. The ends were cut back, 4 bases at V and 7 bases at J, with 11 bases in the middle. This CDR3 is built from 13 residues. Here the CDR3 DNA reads TGTGCCAGCAGTTCGGAGGGTTTCCAGCCCCAGCATTTT. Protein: CASSSEGFQPQHF.

The CDR3 nucleotides read TGCGCCAGCAGCCCGTACCGGGACAGCAATGAAAAACTGTTTTTT. It codes for CASSPYRDSNEKLFF. This chain links TRBV4-3 with TRBJ1-4, with 7 nucleotides matching TRBD1. This CDR3 contains 15 residues. Germline CDR1 and CDR2: LGHNA and YSLEER. The V segment lost 4 bases and the J segment 5 bases; nucleotides outside the gene matches: 7.

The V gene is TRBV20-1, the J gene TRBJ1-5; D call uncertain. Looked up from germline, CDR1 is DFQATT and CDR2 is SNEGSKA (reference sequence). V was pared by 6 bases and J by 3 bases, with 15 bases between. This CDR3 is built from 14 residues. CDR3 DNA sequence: TGCAGTGCCTCCCCGACGGGTTTCAATCAGCCCCAGCATTTT. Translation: CSASPTGFNQPQHF.